Listed below are T cell receptor beta chains from one sample, sequenced in a study of T cells in Graves' hyperthyroidism and ophthalmopathy. In TCRdb, the multiplex PCR reads were re-called with MiXCR into one record per CDR3 protein. The repertoire has 730,000 or so distinct CDR3 sequences, approximately 18% of them found once; the top ten carry over 15%. The source material was blood. Receptors were obtained from a woman aged 50 to 60 with Graves' hyperthyroidism that later progressed to Graves' ophthalmopathy. CDR3s include the opening cysteine and the closing phenylalanine or tryptophan. D genes are given only for firm matches. Size values are once, few and many counts, or a class for expanded clones, and some rows have none.

d_call j_call v_call clone_size cdr3_nt cdr3_aa
. TRBJ2-7 TRBV20-1 . TGCAGTGCTAATAGGGGGGGGGGCTCCTACGAGCAGTACTTC CSANRGGGSYEQYF
TRBD1 TRBJ1-2 TRBV6-2/TRBV6-3 . TGTGCCAGCAAACCGACAGGGGGCGCGGGCTATGGCTACACCTTC CASKPTGGAGYGYTF
. TRBJ1-2 TRBV6-1 . TGTGCCAGCAGTTCTACAGGGTATGGCGGCTACACCTTC CASSSTGYGGYTF
. TRBJ2-2 TRBV27 . TGTGCCAGCAGTTTAGAAGTAATTCCGACAGAGAACACCGGGGAGCTGTTTTTT CASSLEVIPTENTGELFF
TRBD1 TRBJ1-1 TRBV19 . TGTGCCAGTAAAGGACAGGCCGGCTTTACGAACACTGAAGCTTTCTTT CASKGQAGFTNTEAFF
. TRBJ1-6 TRBV6-1 . TGTGCCAGCAGCCCCAACAGGGTTCGGGATAATTCACCCCTCCACTTT CASSPNRVRDNSPLHF
TRBD1 TRBJ1-1 TRBV29-1 few TGCAGCGTTGACCGGACAGGGGGTTTTACTGAAGCTTTCTTT CSVDRTGGFTEAFF
. TRBJ1-1 TRBV15 few TGTGCCACCAGCAGGGCGCAGCCTTACACTGAAGCTTTCTTT CATSRAQPYTEAFF
. TRBJ2-7 TRBV20-1 . TGCAGTGCTAGAGATCCAGGTAGTCCCTACGAGCAGTACTTC CSARDPGSPYEQYF
. TRBJ1-5 TRBV19 few TGTGCCAGTAGTGTTGGGGGGCGAGGCAATCAGCCCCAGCATTTT CASSVGGRGNQPQHF
. TRBJ2-1 TRBV2 many TGTGCCAGCAGTGCCTTGGGACGCGGTTCCTACAATGAGCAGTTCTTC CASSALGRGSYNEQFF
TRBD1 TRBJ1-1 TRBV20-1 . TGCAGTGCTAGAGCAAATACAGGGGCGGACACTGAAGCTTTCTTT CSARANTGADTEAFF
. TRBJ1-6 TRBV20-1 few TGCAGTGCTACAGGGGACGACATCTGGTCCTATAATTCACCCCTCCACTTT CSATGDDIWSYNSPLHF
. TRBJ1-5 TRBV27 . TGTGCCAGCAGTTTTATGGGTTATAGCAATCAGCCCCAGCATTTT CASSFMGYSNQPQHF
TRBD1 TRBJ1-6 TRBV5-6 few TGTGCCAGCAGCTTGGGAAGACAGGGTGCATCACCCCTCCACTTT CASSLGRQGASPLHF
. TRBJ2-2 TRBV10-3 . TGTGCCATCAGTTCGTCAGGCACCGGGGAGCTGTTTTTT CAISSSGTGELFF
. TRBJ2-2 TRBV19 few TGTGCCAGTAGTATAGACGGGGGGCTCGCGAACACCGGGGAGCTGTTTTTT CASSIDGGLANTGELFF
. TRBJ2-5 TRBV6-1 . TGTGCCAGCAGATCAGCAGAGACCCAGTACTTC CASRSAETQYF
. TRBJ1-1 TRBV20-1 many TGCAGTGCTAGAGATCAGGGGAGGTGGACTGAAGCTTTCTTT CSARDQGRWTEAFF
TRBD2 TRBJ2-1 TRBV9 few TGTGCCAGCAGCGTTCTAATTAGCGGGAATGAGCAGTTCTTC CASSVLISGNEQFF